Sequencing of this T cell receptor beta chain was carried out in a study of a mutant IDH1 vaccine in newly diagnosed glioma. Time point given: week 5, during vaccination. A 20-mer mutant IDH1 peptide at 300 ug was injected subcutaneously with topical imiquimod. Assay used: immunoSEQ multiplex PCR; TCRdb lists only in-frame clones, some missing. The data show over 45,000 clones, with roughly four fifths seen just once and over 7% held by the top ten. Details on this clone: Its antigen remains unknown.

Trimming left V 3 bases short and J 0 bases short, with 12 bases between. The CDR3 contains 16 residues. Looked up from germline, CDR1 is MNHEY and CDR2 is SMNVEV (reference sequence). The chain joins TRBV27 to TRBJ2-4, with D maybe TRBD1 (6 bases). The TCR was taken from a woman aged 50 to 60 with glioma. The starting material was PBMCs, obtained from a glioma patient whose treatment included an IDH1 peptide vaccine. The CDR3 nucleotides read TGTGCCAGCAGTTTCAAGACAGGTCTAGCCAAAAACATTCAGTACTTC. Its protein is CASSFKTGLAKNIQYF.